The entry that follows covers one TCR beta chain sequence. This specimen comes from a study of cytomegalovirus exposure and HLA in healthy donors. Across the whole study: Some 200 million T cells yielded 120 million or so unique TCR beta sequences, as an earlier analysis found.

The PCR used 60 Vbeta and 13 Jbeta primers. Libraries were prepared by immunoSEQ multiplex PCR; TCRdb keeps only in-frame clonotypes and omits some of them. There are about 150,000 clones in the sample; approximately 80% occur only once, and 3% to 4% lies in the top ten. The CDR3 consists of 13 residues. Germline values: CDR1 SGDLS, CDR2 YYNGEE. Deletions cut 0 bases from V and 4 bases from J, with 7 bases between. This rearrangement joins TRBV9 to TRBJ2-5; no definite D call. Sequenced sample: PBMCs. This TCR came from a male donor in good health and CMV-seronegative. CDR3 DNA sequence: TGTGCCAGCAGCGTAGCAGGTCGAGAGACCCAGTACTTC. It encodes CASSVAGRETQYF. The full variable domain, with the rest looked up from reference TRBV9 and TRBJ2-5, is DSGVTQTPKHLITATGQRVTLRCSPRSGDLSVYWYQQSLDQGLQFLIQYYNGEERAKGNILERFSAQQFPDLHSELNLSSLELGDSALYFCASSVAGRETQYFGPGTRLLVL.